This T cell receptor (beta chain) is drawn from a study of post-analysis software for immune sequencing data. Study information: Relapsing-remitting, secondary progressive and progressive-relapsing multiple sclerosis courses were included. Overall study results and limits: Controls had lower frequencies than patients of roughly five TRBV segments, which included TRBV5-6, TRBV5-1 and TRBV20-1.

This CDR3 region has 15 residues. Germline CDR1 reads MNHEY; CDR2 reads SVGAGI. Trimming left V 1 base short and J 3 bases short, with 13 bases between. Unique molecular identifiers were carried by the TCR beta cDNA libraries. It was from roughly 1 to 10 million T cells that approximately 500,000 cDNA molecules came. MiXCR, run by TCRdb on the PCR reads, gives a single entry per CDR3 protein. In the table there are roughly 400,000 distinct CDR3 sequences, 39% of which are singletons. A word on this clonotype: As yet, its antigen is unknown.

Material for sequencing was blood. The sequence came from a girl aged 2 to 10 with multiple sclerosis. This rearrangement joins TRBV6-5 to TRBJ2-7; D remains ambiguous. CDR3 in DNA: TGTGCCAGCAGTTACTTTGCGTCAAGAGACTACGAGCAGTACTTC. Translation gives CASSYFASRDYEQYF.